Listed here are 24 T cell receptor beta chains from one sample, sequenced in a study of cytomegalovirus exposure and HLA in healthy donors. The PCR made use of 60 Vbeta and 13 Jbeta primers. TCRdb's table, derived via immunoSEQ multiplex PCR, lists solely in-frame clones and lacks some. This table holds under 150,000 clones, over 60% found once. Specimen: PBMCs. Receptor source: a man aged 40-50 years in good health and CMV-seronegative.

This chain links TRBV6-1 with TRBJ1-5; a possible D gene is TRBD1 (6 bases). The CDR3 is made up of 13 amino acids. Trimming left V 10 bases short and J 5 bases short, with 15 bases between. Germline CDR1 and CDR2: MNHNS and SASEGT. The CDR3 sequence is CATDRNRDQPQHF. Written as DNA, the CDR3 is TGTGCCACCGACAGAAACAGGGATCAGCCCCAGCATTTT.

The V and J genes are TRBV2 and TRBJ1-5; no firm D call. The germline V and J ends were trimmed by 3 bases and 2 bases, with 8 bases remaining between them. Germline-derived CDR1 and CDR2 are SNHLY and FYNNEI. The CDR3 is 14 residues long. DNA for the CDR3: TGTGCCAGCAGTGAGAGGGCTCGCAATCAGCCCCAGCATTTT. Translated: CASSERARNQPQHF.

This rearrangement joins TRBV10-3 to TRBJ2-7; 9 bases are shared with TRBD1. Germline assignment: CDR1 ENHRY and CDR2 SYGVKD. The CDR3 covers 14 residues. The junction had 9 bases not matched to a gene; V was cut back by 10 bases and J by 2 bases. The CDR3 region has the DNA TGTGCCACACGCCTGGGACAGGGACCCTACGAGCAGTACTTC. Encoded protein: CATRLGQGPYEQYF.

This clone showed up just a few times. The chain couples TRBV19 to TRBJ2-7, with TRBD2 matching 14 bases. CDR3 length equals 15 residues. The trim removed 5 bases at V and 5 bases at J, leaving 5 bases unmatched. The germline V gene encodes CDR1 LNHDA and CDR2 SQIVND (reference sequence). The DNA for the CDR3 is TGTGCCAGTAGTTCGGGACTAGCGGGAGTGAACGAGCAGTACTTC. Translating gives CASSSGLAGVNEQYF.

The chain carries TRBV7-6 and TRBJ2-1; possible D gene TRBD1, 5 bases. V gave up 2 bases and J gave up 9 bases, with 17 bases separating them. CDR1 and CDR2 from the germline V gene are SGHVS and FNYEAQ. The CDR3 is 15 amino acids. The CDR3 spells CASSLSIGEMGEQFF. Here the CDR3 DNA reads TGTGCCAGCAGCTTATCTATAGGGGAAATGGGTGAGCAGTTCTTC.

The chain joins TRBV6-1 to TRBJ1-1, with 8 nucleotides matching TRBD1. V gave up 5 bases and J gave up 4 bases; unmatched junction bases: 6. CDR3 length: 14 amino acids. In germline, CDR1 is MNHNS, CDR2 SASEGT. The CDR3 protein is CASSLTGEVTEAFF. The CDR3 coding sequence is TGTGCCAGCAGTTTGACAGGGGAGGTCACTGAAGCTTTCTTT.

This chain connects TRBV19 to TRBJ1-4, with D unclear. CDR1 is LNHDA and CDR2 is SQIVND in the germline V gene (reference sequence). The CDR3 extends over 13 amino acids. The ends were cut back, 2 bases at V and 6 bases at J, with 7 bases in the middle. The CDR3 sequence is CASSISGYEKLFF. For the CDR3, the DNA is TGTGCCAGTAGTATATCGGGGTATGAAAAACTGTTTTTT.

The chain employs TRBV6-5 and TRBJ2-7; tentative D call: TRBD1 (5 bases). Germline values: CDR1 MNHEY, CDR2 SVGAGI. The ends were cut back, 4 bases at V and 7 bases at J, with 8 bases in the middle. The CDR3 spans 11 residues. The CDR3 DNA follows: TGTGCCAGCAGTTTCGGACAAGAGCAGTACTTC. Amino acids: CASSFGQEQYF.

V and J are TRBV6-5 and TRBJ1-5, with TRBD1 as a possible D gene (6 bases). This CDR3 has 16 residues. Trimming removed 4 bases at V and 0 bases at J, with 13 bases between. Germline CDR1 MNHEY, CDR2 SVGAGI. The CDR3 here is CASSSKDRYSNQPQHF. Written as DNA, the CDR3 is TGTGCCAGCAGTTCCAAAGACAGGTATAGCAATCAGCCCCAGCATTTT.

This clone occurred once. V usage is TRBV4-1 and J usage is TRBJ1-3; D call uncertain. CDR1 is MGHRA, CDR2 YSYEKL, per germline. This CDR3 region has 16 residues. V shed 4 bases and J shed 0 bases, with 13 bases lying between them. The CDR3 nucleotides read TGCGCCAGCAGCCGCGTGCCGGGTGGCTCTGGAAACACCATATATTTT. This translates into CASSRVPGGSGNTIYF.

V gene TRBV19 combines with J gene TRBJ2-7; 11 bases align to TRBD2. This CDR3 contains 13 residues. CDR1 and CDR2 from the germline V gene are LNHDA and SQIVND (reference sequence). Germline trimming cut 3 bases from V and 6 bases from J; bases unmatched to any gene: 1. In nucleotides, the CDR3 is TGTGCCAGTAGTATGCTAGCGGGGGGCGAGCAGTACTTC. The encoded protein is CASSMLAGGEQYF.

In its sample, this clone was seen once. This chain uses TRBV29-1 with TRBJ2-1, with 7 bases identical to TRBD1. Germline V gene sequence: CDR1 SQVTM, CDR2 ANQGSEA. The CDR3 contains 15 residues. Trimming at V came to 6 bases and at J to 4 bases, leaving 12 bases not matched to a gene. Written as DNA, the CDR3 is TGCAGCGTCGTTTACCGGGACAGATCGTACAATGAGCAGTTCTTC. It translates to CSVVYRDRSYNEQFF.

This sequence joins TRBV18 and TRBJ2-4; 9 nucleotides agree with TRBD1. Germline V gene data show CDR1 as KGHSH and CDR2 as LQKENI. This CDR3 is built from 17 residues. V was pared by 3 bases and J by 1 base, with 7 bases of the junction left unmatched. The CDR3 DNA reads TGTGCCAGCTCACCTCCGGACAGGGGCGCGGCCAAAAACATTCAGTACTTC. Amino acid sequence: CASSPPDRGAAKNIQYF.

The chain combines TRBV5-1 with TRBJ2-7, with a possible D match to TRBD2 (6 bases). The CDR3 sequence is 18 residues long. Germline assignment: CDR1 SGHRS and CDR2 YFSETQ. Trimming took 0 bases from V and 0 from J, leaving 19 bases between them. The CDR3 spells CASSLVGPSATLSYEQYF. In DNA form, the CDR3 reads TGCGCCAGCAGCTTGGTCGGGCCTAGCGCGACCCTCTCCTACGAGCAGTACTTC.

About this clone: The junction shows a germline mismatch at one end, possibly a read error. The chain uses TRBV7-9 and TRBJ1-4, with 10 bases identical to TRBD1. The CDR3 is 17 residues long. CDR1 is SEHNR and CDR2 is FQNEAQ in the germline V gene (reference sequence). CDR3 in DNA: TGTTCCAGCAGTTTAGACAGGGGGCCGAATCCTAATGAAAAACTGTTTTTT. It is translated as CSSSLDRGPNPNEKLFF. Full variable domain (outside the CDR3, taken from reference TRBV7-9 and TRBJ1-4): DTGVSQNPRHKITKRGQNVTFRCDPISEHNRLYWYRQTLGQGPEFLTYFQNEAQLEKSRLLSDRFSAERPKGSFSTLEIQRTEQGDSAMYLCSSSLDRGPNPNEKLFFGSGTQLSVL.

CDR3 sequence reads: CASSVQTGAPPNEKLFF. Here the CDR3 DNA reads TGTGCCAGCAGTGTACAGACAGGGGCTCCCCCTAATGAAAAACTGTTTTTT. This chain joins TRBV6-1 and TRBJ1-4, with 8 positions matching TRBD1. The length of the CDR3 is 17 residues. V shed 4 bases, J shed 3 bases, and the junction held 10 bases outside the gene matches. Germline V CDR1 and CDR2: MNHNS, SASEGT.

The J gene is TRBJ2-4, the V gene TRBV7-9; 7 nucleotides agree with TRBD1. CDR1 and CDR2 from the germline V gene are SEHNR and FQNEAQ (reference sequence). Losses at the gene ends were 5 bases for V and 5 bases for J; bases not matched to a gene: 15. This CDR3 contains 17 residues. In nucleotides, the CDR3 is TGTGCCAGCAGCCCAGAGGTCTCGGGACAGTCCCAAAACATTCAGTACTTC. This sequence encodes CASSPEVSGQSQNIQYF.

This clone was detected a few times. V is TRBV5-1 and J is TRBJ1-1, with 8 positions matching TRBD1. The CDR3 covers 14 residues. V shed 4 bases, J shed 4 bases, and the junction held 6 bases outside the gene matches. From germline, CDR1 is SGHRS and CDR2 YFSETQ. The CDR3 spells CASSANGQGTEAFF. The CDR3, as DNA: TGCGCCAGCAGCGCGAACGGACAGGGCACTGAAGCTTTCTTT.

This clone was counted between two and nine times. The gene calls are TRBV25-1 and TRBJ2-7; possibly TRBD1 for D (6 bases). The CDR3 has 12 amino acids. The germline V gene encodes CDR1 MGHDK and CDR2 SYGVNS. V dropped 6 bases and J dropped 4 bases, with 10 bases sitting between them. CDR3 DNA: TGTGCCAGCAGCAGGACAGCGTACGAGCAGTACTTC. Translated: CASSRTAYEQYF.

The V gene is TRBV10-3, the J gene TRBJ2-2; 9 nucleotides agree with TRBD1. J lost 8 bases, V lost 10 bases, and 11 bases had no gene match. CDR1 is ENHRY and CDR2 is SYGVKD in the germline V gene. This CDR3 region has 14 residues. The CDR3 reads CATSSGTGYGELFF. The CDR3 DNA is TGTGCCACCTCCTCCGGGACAGGGTATGGGGAGCTGTTTTTT.

V usage is TRBV6-4 and J usage is TRBJ2-3; 8 bases are a match to TRBD1. Germline values: CDR1 MRHNA, CDR2 SNTAGT. Trimming at V came to 5 bases and at J to 1 base, leaving 2 bases not matched to a gene. The CDR3 is 14 amino acids. The CDR3: CASSLDRGTDTQYF. The CDR3 bases are TGTGCCAGCAGTCTGGACAGGGGCACAGATACGCAGTATTTT.

The rearrangement uses TRBV7-2 and TRBJ1-1, with 9 bases fitting TRBD1. Per the germline V gene, CDR1 is SGHTA and CDR2 is FQGNSA. Trimming cost V 2 bases and J 2 bases; bases outside gene matches: 9. The CDR3 has 17 residues. As DNA, the CDR3 is TGTGCCAGCAGCTTACCCCGGACAGGGGATCTAAACACTGAAGCTTTCTTT. Amino acid sequence: CASSLPRTGDLNTEAFF.

The genes are TRBV6-6 and TRBJ1-4, with TRBD1 matching over 7 bases. The germline CDR1 and CDR2 sequences are MNHNY and SVGAGI (reference sequence). Trimming cost V 6 bases and J 0 bases; bases outside gene matches: 7. The CDR3 covers 16 residues. The DNA for the CDR3 is TGTGCCAGCAGGGACACAGGGGCCCCAACTAATGAAAAACTGTTTTTT. Amino acid sequence: CASRDTGAPTNEKLFF.

Worth noting for this clone: At one end the junction does not follow the germline gene, possibly because of a read error. The chain recombines TRBV14 with TRBJ1-4, with D possibly TRBD1 on 6 matching bases. This CDR3 contains 11 residues. CDR1 is SGHDN and CDR2 is FVKESK in the germline V gene. Here the CDR3 reads CASSPEGQEIF. CDR3 in DNA: TGTGCCAGCAGCCCCGAGGGACAAGAGATTTTT.